What follows describes a single TCR beta chain. The antigen is not known. The sample is drawn from a study of cytomegalovirus exposure and HLA in healthy donors. Broader study findings: According to a subsequent analysis, TCR clusters from the first cohort were inclined to appear together in the 120 validation repertoires.

Germline CDR1 reads GTSNPN; CDR2 reads SVGIG (reference sequence). V lost 5 bases and J lost 3, with 18 bases in between. CDR3 length: 15 amino acids. The protocol was immunoSEQ multiplex PCR, while the TCRdb copy is restricted to in-frame clones and leaves out a portion. The repertoire consists of 300,000 to 450,000 clones, with just over 85% occurring once and the leading ten covering 0.8% to 0.85%. Material for sequencing was PBMCs. V is TRBV30 and J is TRBJ2-3; TRBD1 is a possible D gene (6 bases). The receptor was derived from a young woman in good health and CMV-seronegative. In DNA form, the CDR3 reads TGTGCCTGGTGCACGACAGGCAGGCAAACAGATACGCAGTATTTT. Protein product: CAWCTTGRQTDTQYF.